This TCR beta chain came from a study of early T cells in non-severe SARS-CoV-2 infection. As for the study in general: Sequencing of unsorted whole blood was done on bulk RNA, leaving chains unpaired.

Attachment of unique molecular identifiers to individual cDNA molecules was performed. Via MiXCR, TCRdb re-called the 5' RACE reads, giving one row per CDR3 protein. This sample has around 66,000 distinct CDR3 sequences, with more than 5.5% found just once. In germline, CDR1 is SGHAT, CDR2 FQNNGV. The CDR3 extends over 13 amino acids. V lost 6 bases to trimming and J lost 1 base, with 10 bases between them. Notes on the study in general: Clonotype matching in VDJdb favored anti-spike CD8 responses and did not capture private and CD4 specificities.

This clonotype was detected many times. The antigen remains unidentified. V and J are TRBV11-2 and TRBJ2-7; TRBD1 is a possible D gene (5 bases). Specimen: whole blood, collected at baseline. This sequence was found in an adult who was a healthcare worker with PCR-confirmed SARS-CoV-2 infection or an uninfected control (not recorded which). Here the CDR3 reads CASRLDSSYEQYF. The DNA of the CDR3 is TGTGCCAGCAGACTTGACAGTTCCTACGAGCAGTACTTC.